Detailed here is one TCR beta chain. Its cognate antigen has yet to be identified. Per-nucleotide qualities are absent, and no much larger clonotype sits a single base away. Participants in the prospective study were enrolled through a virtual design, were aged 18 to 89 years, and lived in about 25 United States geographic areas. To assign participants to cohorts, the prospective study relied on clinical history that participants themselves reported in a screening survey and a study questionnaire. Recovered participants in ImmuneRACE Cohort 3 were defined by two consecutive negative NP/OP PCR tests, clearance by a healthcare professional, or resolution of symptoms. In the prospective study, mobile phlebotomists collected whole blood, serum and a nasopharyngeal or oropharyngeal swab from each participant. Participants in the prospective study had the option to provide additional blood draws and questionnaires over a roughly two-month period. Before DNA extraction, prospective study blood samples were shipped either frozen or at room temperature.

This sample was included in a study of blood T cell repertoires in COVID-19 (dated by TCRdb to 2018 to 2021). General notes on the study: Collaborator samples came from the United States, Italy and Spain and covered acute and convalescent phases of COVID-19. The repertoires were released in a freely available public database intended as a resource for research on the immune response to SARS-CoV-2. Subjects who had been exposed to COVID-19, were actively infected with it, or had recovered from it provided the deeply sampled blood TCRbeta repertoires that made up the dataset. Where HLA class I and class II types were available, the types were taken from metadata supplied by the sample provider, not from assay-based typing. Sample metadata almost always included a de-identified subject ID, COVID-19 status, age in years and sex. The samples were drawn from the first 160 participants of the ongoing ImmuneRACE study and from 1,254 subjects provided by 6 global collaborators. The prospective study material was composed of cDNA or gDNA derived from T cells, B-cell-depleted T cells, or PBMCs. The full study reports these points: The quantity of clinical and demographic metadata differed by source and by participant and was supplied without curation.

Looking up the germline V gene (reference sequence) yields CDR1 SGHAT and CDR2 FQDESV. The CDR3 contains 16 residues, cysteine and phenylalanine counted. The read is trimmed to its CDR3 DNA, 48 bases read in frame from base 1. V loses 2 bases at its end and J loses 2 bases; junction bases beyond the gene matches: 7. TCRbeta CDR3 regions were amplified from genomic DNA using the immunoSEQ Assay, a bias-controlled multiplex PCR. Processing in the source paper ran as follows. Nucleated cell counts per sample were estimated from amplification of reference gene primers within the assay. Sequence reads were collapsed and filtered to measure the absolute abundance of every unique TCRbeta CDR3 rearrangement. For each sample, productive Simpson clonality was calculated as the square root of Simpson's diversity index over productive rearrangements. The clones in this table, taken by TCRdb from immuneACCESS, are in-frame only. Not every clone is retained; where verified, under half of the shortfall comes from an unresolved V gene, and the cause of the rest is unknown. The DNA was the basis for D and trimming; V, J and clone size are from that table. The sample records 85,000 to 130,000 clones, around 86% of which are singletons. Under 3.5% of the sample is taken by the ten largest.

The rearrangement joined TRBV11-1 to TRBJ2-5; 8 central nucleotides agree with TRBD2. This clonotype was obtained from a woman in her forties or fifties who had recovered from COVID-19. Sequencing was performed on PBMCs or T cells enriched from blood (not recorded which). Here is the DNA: TGTGCCAGCAGCTTACCGGGACTAGGAACGCAAGAGACCCAGTACTTC. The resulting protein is CASSLPGLGTQETQYF. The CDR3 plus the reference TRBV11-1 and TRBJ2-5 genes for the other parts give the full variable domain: EAEVAQSPRYKITEKSQAVAFWCDPISGHATLYWYRQILGQGPELLVQFQDESVVDDSQLPKDRFSAERLKGVDSTLKIQPAELGDSAMYLCASSLPGLGTQETQYFGPGTRLLVL.